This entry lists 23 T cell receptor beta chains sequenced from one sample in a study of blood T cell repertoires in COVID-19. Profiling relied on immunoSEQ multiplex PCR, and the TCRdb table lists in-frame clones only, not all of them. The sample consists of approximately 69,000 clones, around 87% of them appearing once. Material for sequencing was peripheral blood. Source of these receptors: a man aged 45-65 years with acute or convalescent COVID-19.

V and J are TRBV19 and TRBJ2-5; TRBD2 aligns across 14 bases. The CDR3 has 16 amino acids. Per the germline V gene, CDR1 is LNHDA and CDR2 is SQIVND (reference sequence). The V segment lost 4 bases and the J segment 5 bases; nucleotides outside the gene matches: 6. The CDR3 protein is CASSTPGLAGVETQYF. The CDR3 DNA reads TGTGCCAGTAGTACCCCGGGACTAGCGGGAGTGGAGACCCAGTACTTC.

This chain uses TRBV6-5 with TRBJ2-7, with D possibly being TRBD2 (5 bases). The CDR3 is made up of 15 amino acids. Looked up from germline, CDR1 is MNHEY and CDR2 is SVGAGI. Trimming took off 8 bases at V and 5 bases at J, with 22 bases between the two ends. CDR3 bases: TGTGCCAGCGACCCATCCGGCGGGCAAGGGAACGAGCAGTACTTC. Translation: CASDPSGGQGNEQYF.

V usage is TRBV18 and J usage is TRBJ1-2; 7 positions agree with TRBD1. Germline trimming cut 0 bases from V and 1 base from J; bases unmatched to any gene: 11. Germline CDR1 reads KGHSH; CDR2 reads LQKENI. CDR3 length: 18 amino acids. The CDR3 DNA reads TGTGCCAGCTCACCACCAGCTCGGACAGGTAGACTTAACTATGGCTACACCTTC. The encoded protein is CASSPPARTGRLNYGYTF. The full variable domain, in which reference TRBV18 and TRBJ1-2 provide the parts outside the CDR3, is NAGVMQNPRHLVRRRGQEARLRCSPMKGHSHVYWYRQLPEEGLKFMVYLQKENIIDESGMPKERFSAEFPKEGPSILRIQQVVRGDSAAYFCASSPPARTGRLNYGYTFGSGTRLTVV.

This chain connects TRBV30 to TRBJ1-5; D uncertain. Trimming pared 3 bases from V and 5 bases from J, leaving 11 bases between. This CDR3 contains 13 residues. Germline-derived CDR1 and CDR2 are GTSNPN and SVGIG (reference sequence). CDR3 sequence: CAWRASGDQPQHF. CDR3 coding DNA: TGTGCCTGGAGAGCTAGCGGGGATCAGCCCCAGCATTTT.

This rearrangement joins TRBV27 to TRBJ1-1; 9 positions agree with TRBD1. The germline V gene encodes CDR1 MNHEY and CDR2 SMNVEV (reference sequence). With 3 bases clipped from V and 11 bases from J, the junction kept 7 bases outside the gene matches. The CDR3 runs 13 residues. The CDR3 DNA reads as TGTGCCAGCAGTTTTCGGACAGGGGAAGGTGCTTTCTTT. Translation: CASSFRTGEGAFF.

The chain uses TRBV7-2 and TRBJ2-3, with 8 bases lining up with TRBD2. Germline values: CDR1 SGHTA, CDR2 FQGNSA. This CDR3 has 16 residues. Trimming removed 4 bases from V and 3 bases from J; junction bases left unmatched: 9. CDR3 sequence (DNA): TGTGCCAGCAGCTCAGAGGTCGGACTAGCTACAGATACGCAGTATTTT. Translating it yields CASSSEVGLATDTQYF.

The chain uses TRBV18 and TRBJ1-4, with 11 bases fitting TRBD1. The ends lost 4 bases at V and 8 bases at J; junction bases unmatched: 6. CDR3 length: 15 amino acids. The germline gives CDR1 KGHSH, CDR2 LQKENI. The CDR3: CASSHGQGAGEKLFF. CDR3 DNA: TGTGCCAGCTCACACGGACAGGGGGCCGGGGAAAAACTGTTTTTT. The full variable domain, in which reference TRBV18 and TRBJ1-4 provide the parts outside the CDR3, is NAGVMQNPRHLVRRRGQEARLRCSPMKGHSHVYWYRQLPEEGLKFMVYLQKENIIDESGMPKERFSAEFPKEGPSILRIQQVVRGDSAAYFCASSHGQGAGEKLFFGSGTQLSVL.

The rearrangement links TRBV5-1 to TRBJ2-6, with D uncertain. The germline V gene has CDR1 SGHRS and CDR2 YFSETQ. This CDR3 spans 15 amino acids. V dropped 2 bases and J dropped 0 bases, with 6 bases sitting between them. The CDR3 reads CASSFQDSGANVLTF. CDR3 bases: TGCGCCAGCAGCTTTCAGGACTCTGGGGCCAACGTCCTGACTTTC. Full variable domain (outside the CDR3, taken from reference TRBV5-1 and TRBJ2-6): KAGVTQTPRYLIKTRGQQVTLSCSPISGHRSVSWYQQTPGQGLQFLFEYFSETQRNKGNFPGRFSGRQFSNSRSEMNVSTLELGDSALYLCASSFQDSGANVLTFGAGSRLTVL.

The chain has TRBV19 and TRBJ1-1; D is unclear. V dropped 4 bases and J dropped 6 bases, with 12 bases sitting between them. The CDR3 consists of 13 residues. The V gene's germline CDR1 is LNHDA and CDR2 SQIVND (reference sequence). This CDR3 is CASSRSGGPEAFF. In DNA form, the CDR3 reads TGTGCCAGTAGTAGGTCGGGAGGACCTGAAGCTTTCTTT.

Written as DNA, the CDR3 is TGTGCCAGCAGCAGCTTTACTAGTAAGCAGTTCTTC. This gives the protein CASSSFTSKQFF. This rearrangement joins TRBV12-3 or TRBV12-4 to TRBJ2-1; D may be TRBD2 (5 bases). Trimming shortened V by 6 bases and J by 11 bases, and 14 bases separated the two germline ends. This CDR3 region has 12 residues.

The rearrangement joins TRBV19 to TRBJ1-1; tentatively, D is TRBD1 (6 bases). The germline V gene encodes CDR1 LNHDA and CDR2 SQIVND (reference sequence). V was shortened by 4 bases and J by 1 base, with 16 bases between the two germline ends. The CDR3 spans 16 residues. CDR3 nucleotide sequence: TGTGCCAGTAGTAGTCCCCAGGGGAGGGAGAACACTGAAGCTTTCTTT. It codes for CASSSPQGRENTEAFF.

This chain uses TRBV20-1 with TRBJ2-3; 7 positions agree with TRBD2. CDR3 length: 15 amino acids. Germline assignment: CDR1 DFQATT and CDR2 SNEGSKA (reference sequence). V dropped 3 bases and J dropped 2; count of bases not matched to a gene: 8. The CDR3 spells CSASGRAPPTDTQYF. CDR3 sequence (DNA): TGCAGTGCTAGTGGGAGGGCTCCGCCCACAGATACGCAGTATTTT.

CDR3 protein: CASSQDRVASPLHF. The CDR3 DNA is TGCGCCAGCAGCCAAGACAGGGTTGCATCACCCCTCCACTTT. The V call is TRBV4-3, the J call TRBJ1-6; TRBD1 might be the D (5 bases). The CDR3 sequence is 14 residues long. Germline CDR1 LGHNA, CDR2 YSLEER. The germline V and J ends were trimmed by 0 bases and 10 bases, with 10 bases remaining between them.

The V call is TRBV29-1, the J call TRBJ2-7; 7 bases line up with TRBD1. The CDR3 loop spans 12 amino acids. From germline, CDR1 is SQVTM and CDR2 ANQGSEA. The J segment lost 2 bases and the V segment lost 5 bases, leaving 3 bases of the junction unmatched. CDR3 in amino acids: CSVQTGAYEQYF. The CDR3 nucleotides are TGCAGCGTTCAAACAGGGGCCTACGAGCAGTACTTC.

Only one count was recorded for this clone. The CDR3 region is CASSLDRGHGYTF. The CDR3 nucleotides read TGTGCCAGCAGCCTCGACAGGGGGCACGGCTACACCTTC. The chain recombines TRBV11-2 with TRBJ1-2; 10 bases match TRBD1. Germline CDR1 reads SGHAT; CDR2 reads FQNNGV. V gave up 5 bases and J gave up 8 bases; unmatched junction bases: 5. The CDR3 loop spans 13 amino acids. Full variable domain (rest looked up from reference TRBV11-2 and TRBJ1-2): EAGVAQSPRYKIIEKRQSVAFWCNPISGHATLYWYQQILGQGPKLLIQFQNNGVVDDSQLPKDRFSAERLKGVDSTLKIQPAKLEDSAVYLCASSLDRGHGYTFGSGTRLTVV.

The CDR3 is CASSSNQGTEAFF. The CDR3 DNA sequence: TGTGCCAGCAGCTCGAATCAGGGCACTGAAGCTTTCTTT. The V call is TRBV7-9, the J call TRBJ1-1, with D possibly being TRBD1 (5 bases). V was clipped by 4 bases and J by 4 bases, with 10 bases between them. The V gene's germline CDR1 is SEHNR and CDR2 FQNEAQ (reference sequence). This CDR3 is 13 amino acids long.

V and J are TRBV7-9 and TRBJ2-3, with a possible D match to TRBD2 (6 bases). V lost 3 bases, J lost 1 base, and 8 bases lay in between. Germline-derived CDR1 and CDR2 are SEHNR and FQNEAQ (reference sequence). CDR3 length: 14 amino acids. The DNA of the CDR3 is TGTGCCAGCAGCTTCCGACTAGGCACAGATACGCAGTATTTT. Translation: CASSFRLGTDTQYF.

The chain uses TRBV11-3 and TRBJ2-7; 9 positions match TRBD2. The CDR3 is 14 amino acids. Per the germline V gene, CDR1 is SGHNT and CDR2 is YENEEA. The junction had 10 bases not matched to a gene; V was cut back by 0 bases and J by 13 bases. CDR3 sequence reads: CASSLDRLAVKVYF. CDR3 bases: TGTGCCAGCAGCTTAGATCGACTAGCGGTTAAGGTATACTTC.

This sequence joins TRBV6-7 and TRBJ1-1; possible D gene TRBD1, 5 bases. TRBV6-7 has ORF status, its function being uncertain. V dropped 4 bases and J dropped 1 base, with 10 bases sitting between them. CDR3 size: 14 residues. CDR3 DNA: TGTGCCAGCAGTTCACGGGACTGGAACACTGAAGCTTTCTTT. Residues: CASSSRDWNTEAFF.

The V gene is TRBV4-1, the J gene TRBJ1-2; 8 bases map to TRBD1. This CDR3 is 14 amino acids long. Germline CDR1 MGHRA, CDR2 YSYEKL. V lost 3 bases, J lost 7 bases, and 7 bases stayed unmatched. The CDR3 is CASSHFGQGGGYTF. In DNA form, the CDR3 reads TGCGCCAGCAGCCATTTCGGACAGGGTGGTGGCTACACCTTC.

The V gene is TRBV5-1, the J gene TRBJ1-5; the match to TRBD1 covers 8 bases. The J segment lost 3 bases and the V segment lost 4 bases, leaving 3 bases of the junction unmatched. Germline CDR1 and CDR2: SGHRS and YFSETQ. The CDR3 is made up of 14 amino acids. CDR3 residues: CASSPTGVNQPQHF. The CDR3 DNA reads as TGCGCCAGCAGCCCGACAGGGGTCAATCAGCCCCAGCATTTT.

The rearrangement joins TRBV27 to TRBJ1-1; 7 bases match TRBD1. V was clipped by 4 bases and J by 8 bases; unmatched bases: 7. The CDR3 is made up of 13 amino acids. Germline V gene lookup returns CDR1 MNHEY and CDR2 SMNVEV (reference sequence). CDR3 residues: CASSSTGPEEAFF. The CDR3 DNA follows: TGTGCCAGCAGTTCGACAGGGCCCGAAGAAGCTTTCTTT.

The CDR3 reads CASSQPPTRGRNQPQHF. The CDR3 DNA follows: TGCGCCAGCAGCCAACCACCCACCAGGGGACGGAATCAGCCCCAGCATTTT. The genes are TRBV4-1 and TRBJ1-5, with TRBD1 as a possible D gene (6 bases). Germline assignment: CDR1 MGHRA and CDR2 YSYEKL. V was trimmed by 2 bases and J by 4 bases, leaving 18 bases between them. CDR3 length: 17 residues.